Listed below are T cell receptor beta chains from one sample, sequenced in a study of T cells in Graves' hyperthyroidism and ophthalmopathy. From the multiplex PCR reads, TCRdb called clonotypes with MiXCR, one entry per CDR3 protein. The sample shows about 410,000 distinct CDR3 sequences, around 15% of them seen only once. Sequencing was done on a sample of blood. The source is a woman aged 25 to 45 with Graves' ophthalmopathy. Each CDR3 is given with its conserved first and last residue. Each record gives: CDR3 DNA, CDR3 protein, V gene, J gene, clone size, D gene. D genes are given only for firm matches. The listing skips clone size in some rows; elsewhere it reads once, few, many or a size class.

TGTGCCAGTGGCGGTGGCCGAGGAGAAAAACTGTTTTTT	CASGGGRGEKLFF	TRBV6-1	TRBJ1-4	many	-
TGTGCCAGCAGTGGCCGGAGGACGGGCTCCTACGAGCAGTACTTC	CASSGRRTGSYEQYF	TRBV6-2/TRBV6-3	TRBJ2-7	-	-
TGTGCCAGCTCACCACCCGACACTGAAGCTTTCTTT	CASSPPDTEAFF	TRBV18	TRBJ1-1	many	-
TGTGCCAGCACGTCTCAGGGTATGGTTCAGCCCCAGCATTTT	CASTSQGMVQPQHF	TRBV28	TRBJ1-5	many	-
TGTGCCAGCAGTTCAGGACTAGCGGGGATAGACCCCACAGATACGCAGTATTTT	CASSSGLAGIDPTDTQYF	TRBV27	TRBJ2-3	many	TRBD2
TGTGCCAGCAGTGAAGAATTTGTCTTCCGGGACAGGAGGCTGAGCGGCTACACCTTC	CASSEEFVFRDRRLSGYTF	TRBV6-1	TRBJ1-2	many	TRBD1
TGTGCCATCAGTGTAGACGAGTACACTGAAGCTTTCTTT	CAISVDEYTEAFF	TRBV10-3	TRBJ1-1	-	-
TGTGCCAGCAGCTCCCGCGGCGGGGGCATGGGAGATACGCAGTATTTT	CASSSRGGGMGDTQYF	TRBV7-2	TRBJ2-3	many	-
TGTGCCAGCAGCTTCACCGGGACAGGGGGCTACGAGCAGTACTTC	CASSFTGTGGYEQYF	TRBV11-2	TRBJ2-7	many	TRBD1
TGCAGTGCTAGAGGTACCTCGCGAGAGGACGTAGGAAACACCATATATTTT	CSARGTSREDVGNTIYF	TRBV20-1	TRBJ1-3	many	-
TGTGCCAGCAGCGTAGTAGGGGGACCAGATACGCAGTATTTT	CASSVVGGPDTQYF	TRBV9	TRBJ2-3	many	-
TGTGCCAGCAGCTTAGGGGGGGCACAGTACGAGCAGTACTTC	CASSLGGAQYEQYF	TRBV5-4	TRBJ2-7	many	-
TGTGCCAGCAGCCAATTGGGTGATTGGGGGGCCGAGCAGTACTTC	CASSQLGDWGAEQYF	TRBV3-1	TRBJ2-7	-	-
TGTGCCAGCAGCTTAGTTGGAACGACAGGGCGAACAGATACGCAGTATTTT	CASSLVGTTGRTDTQYF	TRBV7-9	TRBJ2-3	many	TRBD1
TGCGCCAGCAGCTTGGATGGGGACACTGAAGCTTTCTTT	CASSLDGDTEAFF	TRBV5-1	TRBJ1-1	-	-
TGTGCCAGCTCTGAGGAGAATGAAAAACTGTTTTTT	CASSEENEKLFF	TRBV2	TRBJ1-4	few	-
TGTGCCTGGGACGGGGGACAGGGGGCGAACACCGGGGAGCTGTTTTTT	CAWDGGQGANTGELFF	TRBV30	TRBJ2-2	many	TRBD1
TGTGCCAGTAGTCCCCCGGGACTAGCGGAGCAGTTCTTC	CASSPPGLAEQFF	TRBV19	TRBJ2-1	-	TRBD2
TGTGCCAGCAGCTTATATGCGGGTCAGCCCCAGCATTTT	CASSLYAGQPQHF	TRBV7-2	TRBJ1-5	many	-
TGTGCCAGCAGTTCATGGACAGGGACCAATCAGCCCCAGCATTTT	CASSSWTGTNQPQHF	TRBV27	TRBJ1-5	few	TRBD1
TGTGCCAGCAGTCGACAGGCCGGGAACACTGAAGCTTTCTTT	CASSRQAGNTEAFF	TRBV27	TRBJ1-1	many	-
TGCGCCAGCAGCCGGCAGCTTAATGAAAAACTGTTTTTT	CASSRQLNEKLFF	TRBV4-1	TRBJ1-4	few	-
TGTGCCAGCAGCTTGGTGGGAGGCGGAAGGCTGTTTTTT	CASSLVGGGRLFF	TRBV5-4	TRBJ2-2	-	-
TGTGCCAGCAGTTACTCAAAGTGGACCATCTATAACTATGGCTACACCTTC	CASSYSKWTIYNYGYTF	TRBV6-5	TRBJ1-2	few	-
TGTGCCAGCAGCCCGGGTGGGTGGCCTGAAGCTTTCTTT	CASSPGGWPEAFF	TRBV7-3	TRBJ1-1	-	-
TGCAGTGCTTCGAGGGTAGTCGCCGACACCGGGGAGCTGTTTTTT	CSASRVVADTGELFF	TRBV20-1	TRBJ2-2	many	-
TGTGCCAGCAGGGGGGGGGTAGGGTATGGTGAAAAACTGTTTTTT	CASRGGVGYGEKLFF	TRBV12-3/TRBV12-4	TRBJ1-4	many	-
TGTGCCAGCAGCCCCCAGACCGGGAGCGGGGCGCAAGAGACCCAGTACTTC	CASSPQTGSGAQETQYF	TRBV11-2	TRBJ2-5	many	TRBD2
TGCGCCAGCAGTTGGGGGCCGGGTGAGACCCAGTACTTC	CASSWGPGETQYF	TRBV5-1	TRBJ2-5	few	-
TGCAGCGTACAGGGGAACAAAAACATTCAGTACTTC	CSVQGNKNIQYF	TRBV29-1	TRBJ2-4	-	TRBD1
TGTGCCAGCAGCTTAAACGGGGGGAGAGAGACCCAGTACTTC	CASSLNGGRETQYF	TRBV7-3	TRBJ2-5	many	TRBD2
TGTGCCAGCAGCCCCACCGGGACATATAATTCACCCCTCCACTTT	CASSPTGTYNSPLHF	TRBV3-1	TRBJ1-6	many	-
TGCGCCAGCAGCAACCCCGGGGGGGAAAGCTCCTACGAGCAGTACTTC	CASSNPGGESSYEQYF	TRBV5-1	TRBJ2-7	few	TRBD2